This T cell receptor (beta chain) derives from a study of identical twins. TCRdb re-called the 5' RACE reads through MiXCR, storing one row per CDR3 protein. The sample lists approximately 210,000 distinct CDR3 sequences, 5.5% to 7.5% seen once, with approximately 14% in the top ten. These same records also appear under a second study, on T cells expressing NK-cell markers. That report adds: Sorted T-cell subsets CD3+CD56+NKG2C+, CD3+CD56+NKG2C- and CD3+CD56-NKG2C+ were TCR beta-sequenced. More than five of the donors carried dominant NKG2C+ clonotypes that took up about 1.0-7.5% of their CD8+ T cells.

The sequence was obtained from a woman aged 18-29 years in good health. The sample taken for sequencing was CD8+ T cells sorted from blood.

CDR3 residues: CASSPETQPTDTQYF. The CDR3 DNA reads as TGTGCCAGCAGCCCGGAGACACAACCCACAGATACGCAGTATTTT. This chain links TRBV7-6 with TRBJ2-3, with unresolved D. Germline lookup yields CDR1 SGHVS and CDR2 FNYEAQ. With 5 bases removed from V and 2 bases from J, the gap between germline ends came to 14 bases. The CDR3 contains 15 residues.